The entry below gives a single TCR beta chain sequence along with its context. The antigen this receptor binds is unknown. Base qualities are not at hand, and no much larger clone is one base apart. The record originates from a study of early stage breast cancer tumors (TCRdb year 2017). Concerning the study at large: Of the approximately 15 invasive breast tumors, about a dozen were found to be estrogen receptor-positive, progesterone receptor-positive and HER2-negative. Eight of the 12 ER+/PR+/HER2- tumors were invasive ductal carcinomas, while the other four were invasive lobular carcinomas. Across all samples, about 2.9 million templates representing approximately 1 million unique clonotypes were detected. On average, each sample got around 10-fold read coverage.

V loses 1 base, J loses 5 bases, and the germline ends lie 6 bases apart. The CDR3 numbers 12 residues from cysteine through phenylalanine. The retained sequence is limited to the CDR3, 36 bases, with the frame set at the first base. The germline V gene provides CDR1 SGHDT and CDR2 YYEEEE. The study profiled bulk TCR beta-chain repertoires in matched peripheral blood, tumor and adjacent normal breast tissue taken from approximately 15 patients with early-stage breast cancer. Before surgery, whole blood (roughly 4.5-11 mL) was collected into EDTA tubes and processed within 2 hours. Ficoll-Paque centrifugation in SepMate-50 tubes was used to isolate peripheral blood mononuclear cells. PBMCs were cryopreserved in aliquots of roughly 1.8 to 4 million cells in around 90% FBS with about 10% DMSO and kept in liquid nitrogen. Genomic DNA was extracted with the Qiagen AllPrep DNA/RNA Mini kit. Two independent genomic DNA replicates were amplified for each sample, with around 0.5 ug used for blood and around 1.5 ug for tumor or normal breast. Following the manufacturer's instructions, the ImmunoSeq Intro kit was used to carry out TCRB sequencing on genomic DNA. The multiplex PCR ran for around 30 cycles using proprietary primers and spike-in control sequences for absolute quantification. Single-end 150-bp reads were used to sequence an 87-bp fragment covering the CDR3 and the flanking V and J genes. Each lane of an Illumina MiSeq using version 3.0 chemistry carried seven multiplexed samples, with two replicates per sample. In the source study's methods: The vendor's proprietary pipeline handled the raw data processing, merging both replicates into a single result for each sample. To define clonotypes, the study grouped productive rearrangements that shared the V-gene family, CDR3 amino acid sequence and J-gene segment. Clonality was calculated as 1 minus the normalized Shannon entropy (Pielou evenness) of TCRB abundances. T cell density was estimated by dividing total templates by the number of input cells inferred from the DNA input amount. Recon was used with default parameters to estimate total repertoire diversity and clonality. A clonotype was considered tumor-enriched if its abundance in tumor exceeded 0.1% and was at least 32-fold higher than its abundance in normal breast. What TCRdb holds here is the immuneACCESS table cut down to in-frame rearrangements. Part of the clones is not present; checked against another copy, under half of the missing clones reflect an unresolved V gene, and the others are unexplained. The V and J calls and clone size are taken from that table; D and trimming were inferred from the DNA. This sample comprises about 72,000 clones, approximately 80% of them detected only once. Of the sample, under 4% falls within the top ten clones.

Broad study findings and their caveats: Because the cohort was small, a breakdown by tumor subtype could not be done. Chain pairing and functional markers such as CD4, CD8 and FOXP3 were missed by bulk genomic DNA sequencing of unsorted cells. Enriched TCRB sequences shared across patients were mostly commonly generated sequences, unlikely to play an important role in the tumor microenvironment. Approximately 2.4-fold higher T cell density and higher clonality were observed in tumors than in adjacent normal breast tissue. Repertoires from blood resembled normal breast more closely than tumor, and using blood as a reference for each tissue separated tumor from normal in about 90% of the 16 patients.

The chain links TRBV5-6 with TRBJ2-5, with no confident D gene call. Sequencing was done on a sample of blood. The receptor's source is a person aged 55 to 69 with breast cancer. The DNA reads as follows: TGTGCCAGCAGCTTGACTGGCGAGACCCAGTACTTC. This is translated as CASSLTGETQYF.